What follows are 31 T cell receptor beta chains derived from one specimen sequenced in a study of cytomegalovirus exposure and HLA in healthy donors. In the PCR, 60 Vbeta and 13 Jbeta primers were used. Some clones are missing from TCRdb's copy, which holds only in-frame ones; the method was immunoSEQ multiplex PCR. The sample contains around 100,000 clones, about 60% of which appear only once. Sequencing was performed on PBMCs. All receptors come from a woman aged 25 to 45 in good health and CMV-seronegative.

This chain joins TRBV27 and TRBJ2-7; unclear D gene. The V gene lost 2 bases and the J gene lost 0 bases, with 14 bases spanning the gap. In germline, CDR1 is MNHEY, CDR2 SMNVEV (reference sequence). The CDR3 consists of 16 residues. CDR3 sequence (DNA): TGTGCCAGCAGTTTAACGTTCAGAACGGGCTCCTACGAGCAGTACTTC. Amino acids: CASSLTFRTGSYEQYF.

The chain is built from TRBV5-4 and TRBJ2-7; 10 bases align to TRBD2. The CDR3 has 15 amino acids. V shed 3 bases, J shed 0 bases, and the junction held 3 bases outside the gene matches. Germline V gene sequence: CDR1 SGHNT, CDR2 YYREEE (reference sequence). The CDR3 nucleotides are TGTGCCAGCAGCTCCGGGACTAGCGTCTCCTACGAGCAGTACTTC. As protein: CASSSGTSVSYEQYF.

The J gene is TRBJ2-1, the V gene TRBV28, with 10 bases matching TRBD1. J lost 4 bases, V lost 5 bases, and 8 bases had no gene match. The CDR3 has 16 amino acids. CDR1 is MDHEN, CDR2 SYDVKM, per germline. In nucleotides, the CDR3 is TGTGCCAGCAGTGGGGGACAGGGGCTGCCGTACAATGAGCAGTTCTTC. Translated: CASSGGQGLPYNEQFF.

The V gene is TRBV5-6, the J gene TRBJ2-6; TRBD1 is a possible D gene (5 bases). Trimming left V 1 base short and J 3 bases short, with 8 bases between. Germline V CDR1 and CDR2: SGHDT, YYEEEE. The CDR3 length is 15 residues. In nucleotides, the CDR3 is TGTGCCAGCAGCTTGAGCAGGGTTGGGGCCAACGTCCTGACTTTC. This sequence encodes CASSLSRVGANVLTF.

Turning to this clone: At one end, the junction sequence differs from germline, possibly due to a read error. The chain links TRBV13 to TRBJ1-2, with TRBD1 matching over 8 bases. This CDR3 spans 12 amino acids. Germline V lookup: CDR1 PRHDT, CDR2 FYEKMQ (reference sequence). The DNA of the CDR3 is TGTGCCAGCAGCTCCGGGACAGGTTGGCCCTCCTTC. Amino acid sequence: CASSSGTGWPSF.

CDR3 sequence: CASSQDRGQSNYGYTF. CDR3 in DNA: TGCGCCAGCAGCCAAGATCGGGGACAGTCCAACTATGGCTACACCTTC. The V and J genes are TRBV4-3 and TRBJ1-2; the match to TRBD1 covers 7 bases. Per the germline V gene, CDR1 is LGHNA and CDR2 is YSLEER. Trimming cost V 0 bases and J 2 bases; bases outside gene matches: 6. The CDR3 loop spans 16 amino acids.

The chain uses TRBV7-2 and TRBJ2-5; a possible D gene is TRBD1 (5 bases). Deletions cut 1 base from V and 8 bases from J, with 14 bases between. This CDR3 spans 14 amino acids. Germline-derived CDR1 and CDR2 are SGHTA and FQGNSA. The CDR3 is CASSLGSATGTQYF. DNA of the CDR3: TGTGCCAGCAGCTTAGGGTCCGCAACAGGCACCCAGTACTTC.

The chain combines TRBV4-2 with TRBJ2-3; 8 bases agree with TRBD2. Germline V gene data show CDR1 as LGHNA and CDR2 as YNFKEQ. V trimming: 1 base; J trimming: 6 bases; junction bases outside the gene matches: 6. This CDR3 region has 15 residues. In DNA form, the CDR3 reads TGTGCCAGCAGCCAAGTACTAGCGGAGCTGGATACGCAGTATTTT. Translating it yields CASSQVLAELDTQYF.

This sequence joins TRBV5-1 and TRBJ1-2, with 8 positions matching TRBD1. V lost 4 bases and J lost 1; bases outside the gene matches: 9. CDR1 and CDR2 (germline): SGHRS, YFSETQ. The CDR3 runs 16 residues. The CDR3 reads CASSLGQEAINYGYTF. The CDR3 DNA reads as TGCGCCAGCAGCCTGGGACAGGAAGCTATTAACTATGGCTACACCTTC. Based on the CDR3 plus reference TRBV5-1 and TRBJ1-2, the full variable domain is KAGVTQTPRYLIKTRGQQVTLSCSPISGHRSVSWYQQTPGQGLQFLFEYFSETQRNKGNFPGRFSGRQFSNSRSEMNVSTLELGDSALYLCASSLGQEAINYGYTFGSGTRLTVV.

The chain has TRBV28 and TRBJ2-5; TRBD2 matches at 11 bases. The CDR3 consists of 19 residues. Germline CDR1 MDHEN, CDR2 SYDVKM. V lost 6 bases and J lost 0; bases outside the gene matches: 15. CDR3 loop: CASSSEYIGTSGDQETQYF. CDR3 DNA: TGTGCCAGCAGCAGTGAATATATAGGGACTAGCGGAGACCAAGAGACCCAGTACTTC.

The chain carries TRBV5-6 and TRBJ1-3, with unresolved D. This CDR3 comprises 14 residues. V shed 0 bases and J shed 1 base, with 5 bases lying between them. Germline V gives CDR1 SGHDT, CDR2 YYEEEE. The CDR3 region is CASSLGTSGNTIYF. In nucleotides, the CDR3 is TGTGCCAGCAGCTTGGGTACTTCTGGAAACACCATATATTTT.

The chain has TRBV10-3 and TRBJ2-3; 7 bases line up with TRBD2. Trimming removed 5 bases from V and 2 bases from J; junction bases left unmatched: 4. Germline CDR1 and CDR2: ENHRY and SYGVKD. This CDR3 spans 14 amino acids. The CDR3 nucleotides are TGTGCCATCAGTAAGGCGGGGGACACAGATACGCAGTATTTT. Amino acids: CAISKAGDTDTQYF.

CDR3 region: CASSEARHPRYGYTF. Written as DNA, the CDR3 is TGTGCCAGCAGTGAGGCCAGGCATCCTCGTTATGGCTACACCTTC. The rearrangement links TRBV6-1 to TRBJ1-2; no reliable D call. The CDR3 contains 15 residues. Germline loops: CDR1 MNHNS, CDR2 SASEGT. V dropped 3 bases and J dropped 5 bases, with 16 bases sitting between them.

The chain has TRBV7-3 and TRBJ2-1; weak D call: TRBD2 (5 bases). Germline CDR1 and CDR2: SGHTA and FQGTGA. This CDR3 has 15 amino acids. With 5 bases removed from V and 3 bases from J, the gap between germline ends came to 14 bases. CDR3 DNA: TGTGCCAGCAGCCAGAAACTAGGATACTACAATGAGCAGTTCTTC. It codes for CASSQKLGYYNEQFF.

The V gene is TRBV30, the J gene TRBJ2-1; D gene uncertain. V was trimmed by 0 bases and J by 4 bases, leaving 4 bases between them. The CDR3 length is 12 residues. CDR1 and CDR2 from the germline V gene are GTSNPN and SVGIG (reference sequence). CDR3 sequence reads: CAWSVSYNEQFF. The DNA of the CDR3 is TGTGCCTGGAGTGTCTCTTACAATGAGCAGTTCTTC.

This clone appeared a single time. The chain employs TRBV4-1 and TRBJ2-5; the D gene is possibly TRBD2 (5 bases). This CDR3 is built from 14 residues. CDR1 is MGHRA and CDR2 is YSYEKL in the germline V gene. Trimming cost V 4 bases and J 2 bases, with 11 bases left between them. CDR3 sequence reads: CASSRLIAQETQYF. CDR3 DNA sequence: TGCGCCAGCAGCCGACTAATTGCGCAAGAGACCCAGTACTTC.

In its sample, this clone was seen a few times. The V gene is TRBV28, the J gene TRBJ1-1, with TRBD1 as a possible D gene (5 bases). CDR1 and CDR2 (germline): MDHEN, SYDVKM. V shed 1 base and J shed 3 bases, with 12 bases lying between them. CDR3 size: 15 residues. In DNA, the CDR3 is TGTGCCAGCAGTTTATCAGGGATAGGTTACACTGAAGCTTTCTTT. Translated, it gives CASSLSGIGYTEAFF.

This chain links TRBV27 with TRBJ1-2, with D possibly matching TRBD1 (5 bases). This CDR3 is built from 12 residues. V was clipped by 6 bases and J by 9 bases, with 14 bases between them. Germline V gene data show CDR1 as MNHEY and CDR2 as SMNVEV (reference sequence). CDR3 in amino acids: CASSVLTGSYTF. Here the CDR3 DNA reads TGTGCCAGCAGCGTGCTCACAGGTAGCTACACCTTC.

The chain carries TRBV5-4 and TRBJ2-7; 10 nucleotides line up with TRBD1. The germline V gene has CDR1 SGHNT and CDR2 YYREEE (reference sequence). There are 12 residues in the CDR3. V shed 7 bases and J 6 bases; nucleotides not matched to a gene: 4. The CDR3 sequence is CASARDRGEQYF. CDR3 coding DNA: TGTGCCAGCGCTCGGGACAGGGGCGAGCAGTACTTC.

The J gene is TRBJ2-4, the V gene TRBV4-3, with 10 bases aligning to TRBD2. The germline V gene encodes CDR1 LGHNA and CDR2 YSLEER. The CDR3 has 16 amino acids. Trimming took 1 base from V and 1 from J; bases not matched to a gene: 1. The CDR3 DNA follows: TGCGCCAGCAGCCAAGTAGCGGGAGGCGCCAAAAACATTCAGTACTTC. Residues: CASSQVAGGAKNIQYF.

The CDR3 sequence: CAISPTGGETQYF. Here the CDR3 DNA reads TGTGCCATCAGCCCGACAGGAGGAGAGACCCAGTACTTC. The rearrangement links TRBV10-3 to TRBJ2-5, with D perhaps matching TRBD1 (6 bases). Germline assignment: CDR1 ENHRY and CDR2 SYGVKD. The CDR3 covers 13 residues. V lost 6 bases to trimming and J lost 4 bases, with 12 bases between them.

This chain connects TRBV27 to TRBJ2-7; perhaps TRBD2 as D (6 bases). This CDR3 has 17 amino acids. V lost 5 bases to trimming and J lost 2 bases, with 22 bases between them. Germline V gene sequence: CDR1 MNHEY, CDR2 SMNVEV (reference sequence). The CDR3 sequence: CASSIRPRGNQAYEQYF. The CDR3 DNA follows: TGTGCCAGCAGTATACGACCGCGGGGAAACCAAGCCTACGAGCAGTACTTC.

This clone was seen once. The rearrangement uses TRBV19 and TRBJ1-2; no definite D call. The CDR3 consists of 13 residues. CDR1 is LNHDA, CDR2 SQIVND, per germline (reference sequence). Trimming stripped 5 bases from V and 2 bases from J, with 9 bases between. The CDR3 loop is CASSRSENYGYTF. The CDR3 DNA is TGTGCCAGTAGTCGGTCCGAGAACTATGGCTACACCTTC.

This chain connects TRBV4-1 to TRBJ2-7; 11 positions agree with TRBD2. The J segment lost 4 bases and the V segment lost 2 bases, leaving 4 bases of the junction unmatched. CDR3 size: 15 residues. CDR1 is MGHRA and CDR2 is YSYEKL in the germline V gene. The CDR3 coding sequence is TGCGCCAGCAGCCAACTAGCGGGAGGCTGGTACGAGCAGTACTTC. It yields the protein CASSQLAGGWYEQYF.

The gene calls are TRBV21-1 and TRBJ1-1; whether TRBD1, the table's D call, matches the DNA was not checked. TRBV21-1 is annotated as a pseudogene. This CDR3 is built from 15 residues. CDR3 sequence (DNA): TGTGCCAGCAGCAAAGGAGGACAGGGGCGGTTAGGCGCTTTCTTT. This translates into CASSKGGQGRLGAFF.

This clone appeared a few times. This chain connects TRBV6-1 to TRBJ1-5, with 8 bases identical to TRBD1. This CDR3 region has 17 residues. Germline CDR1 is MNHNS and CDR2 is SASEGT. V shed 0 bases, J shed 0 bases, and the junction held 4 bases outside the gene matches. In nucleotides, the CDR3 is TGTGCCAGCAGTGAAGCCGGACAGGGAAATAGCAATCAGCCCCAGCATTTT. It codes for CASSEAGQGNSNQPQHF.

This clone was seen more than once but under ten times. The chain is built from TRBV7-9 and TRBJ2-7; the match to TRBD2 covers 8 bases. The trim removed 6 bases at V and 2 bases at J, leaving 6 bases unmatched. CDR3 length equals 14 residues. The germline gives CDR1 SEHNR, CDR2 FQNEAQ (reference sequence). This CDR3 reads CASRREDLTYEQYF. In DNA form, the CDR3 reads TGTGCCAGCAGGCGGGAGGACCTAACCTACGAGCAGTACTTC.

The gene calls are TRBV10-3 and TRBJ2-5; 9 bases are shared with TRBD2. Looked up from germline, CDR1 is ENHRY and CDR2 is SYGVKD. The CDR3 has 14 residues. V shed 3 bases, J shed 4 bases, and the junction held 3 bases outside the gene matches. The CDR3 sequence is CAISDRTSVETQYF. The CDR3 DNA reads as TGTGCCATCAGTGATAGGACTAGCGTAGAGACCCAGTACTTC.

The genes are TRBV19 and TRBJ2-5, with D uncertain. The end of the DNA is better explained by TRBJ2-7, so the J call may be wrong. In germline, CDR1 is LNHDA, CDR2 SQIVND (reference sequence). This CDR3 contains 11 residues. CDR3 loop: CASSVNHEQYF. The CDR3 DNA reads as TGTGCCAGTAGTGTCAATCACGAGCAGTACTTC.

This clone has a handful of counts. The J gene is TRBJ2-7, the V gene TRBV6-6; D perhaps matches TRBD1 (6 bases). The CDR3 loop spans 14 amino acids. Germline assignment: CDR1 MNHNY and CDR2 SVGAGI (reference sequence). With 2 bases removed from V and 0 bases from J, the gap between germline ends came to 8 bases. The CDR3 is CASSYAGDSYEQYF. The DNA of the CDR3 is TGTGCCAGCAGTTACGCAGGGGACTCCTACGAGCAGTACTTC.

In this sample, this clone turned up a few times. J is TRBJ2-7 and V is TRBV28; possible D gene TRBD1, 5 bases. The CDR3 runs 15 residues. The germline V gene has CDR1 MDHEN and CDR2 SYDVKM. Trimming pared 5 bases from V and 0 bases from J, leaving 14 bases between. The CDR3 loop reads CASSPWGGRSYEQYF. CDR3 nucleotide sequence: TGTGCCAGCAGTCCATGGGGCGGCCGCTCCTACGAGCAGTACTTC. The full variable domain, completed using reference TRBV28 and TRBJ2-7, is DVKVTQSSRYLVKRTGEKVFLECVQDMDHENMFWYRQDPGLGLRLIYFSYDVKMKEKGDIPEGYSVSREKKERFSLILESASTNQTSMYLCASSPWGGRSYEQYFGPGTRLTVT.